The 5 T cell receptor beta chains presented below share a single source sample, sequenced in a study of blood T cells in healthy people across ages. Alongside a J-beta primer mix, a sample-barcoded 5' primer served in a second PCR lasting 7 to 11 cycles. TCRdb ran MiXCR on the 5' RACE reads and lists one entry per CDR3 protein. Of around 1.1 million distinct CDR3 sequences listed, around two fifths are singletons. The sequenced sample was blood. The receptors derive from a man between 18 and 35 years old in good health.

The chain is built from TRBV7-2 and TRBJ2-5; the D call may be TRBD1 or TRBD2 (5 bases each). The CDR3 loop spans 15 amino acids. The germline CDR1 and CDR2 sequences are SGHTA and FQGNSA. Trimming left V 5 bases short and J 11 bases short, with 24 bases between. DNA for the CDR3: TGTGCCAGCAGCCGAGTCACCGGGACGTACAATGAGCAGTACTTC. The encoded protein is CASSRVTGTYNEQYF.

The chain carries TRBV13 and TRBJ2-2, with 7 bases matching TRBD2. The CDR3 sequence is 14 residues long. J lost 0 bases, V lost 10 bases, and 5 bases had no gene match. CDR1 and CDR2 (germline): PRHDT, FYEKMQ (reference sequence). CDR3: CATTRGANTGELFF. The DNA for the CDR3 is TGTGCCACAACCCGGGGGGCGAACACCGGGGAGCTGTTTTTT.

The genes are TRBV6-5 and TRBJ1-6, with D unresolved. Germline CDR1 and CDR2: MNHEY and SVGAGI. There are 15 residues in the CDR3. V shed 5 bases and J shed 7 bases, with 15 bases lying between them. The CDR3 here is CASSTDGDRNSPLHF. Written as DNA, the CDR3 is TGTGCCAGCAGTACGGACGGGGATAGGAATTCACCCCTCCACTTT.

V and J are TRBV10-3 and TRBJ1-2; 9 bases are a match to TRBD1. CDR3 length: 14 amino acids. Unmatched junction bases numbered 4, after V lost 7 bases and J lost 1 base. The germline CDR1 and CDR2 sequences are ENHRY and SYGVKD. The CDR3 region is CAIKWDRDNYGYTF. CDR3 DNA: TGTGCCATCAAGTGGGACAGGGATAACTATGGCTACACCTTC.

The chain combines TRBV20-1 with TRBJ2-7, with TRBD2 matching 10 bases. V lost 6 bases and J lost 2; bases outside the gene matches: 10. Germline CDR1 is DFQATT and CDR2 is SNEGSKA (reference sequence). The CDR3 loop spans 15 amino acids. CDR3 coding DNA: TGCAGTGCAAGCCCCGGGACTAGCGTTACCTACGAGCAGTACTTC. Translating it yields CSASPGTSVTYEQYF.